The 16 T cell receptor beta chains below all came from one sample that was sequenced in a study of spatial heterogeneity in lung cancer. Whole-study findings and limits: Tumors with more nonsynonymous mutations had more expanded intratumoral alpha and beta TCRs.

Regarding time point: sample taken at primary tumor resection. For these TCRs, the target antigens are not known. MiXCR, run by TCRdb on the 5' RACE reads, gives a single entry per CDR3 protein. The sample lists about 16,000 distinct CDR3 sequences, 6.5% to 7% occurring once. Here the sequenced sample was lung tumor tissue, taken at surgery. The receptors come from a female donor with early-stage non-small cell lung cancer.

Ten or more counts support this clonotype. The chain links TRBV20-1 to TRBJ2-7, with D possibly being TRBD1 (7 bases). The germline V gene has CDR1 DFQATT and CDR2 SNEGSKA (reference sequence). This CDR3 comprises 14 residues. V was shortened by 7 bases and J by 3 bases, with 19 bases between the two germline ends. The CDR3 nucleotides are TGCAGTGTATCCAGGGGGGACAAGGACTACGAGCAGTACTTC. It yields the protein CSVSRGDKDYEQYF.

The V and J genes are TRBV7-9 and TRBJ1-4; 7 bases are a match to TRBD1. Germline CDR1 is SEHNR and CDR2 is FQNEAQ (reference sequence). The CDR3 spans 14 residues. Trimming removed 3 bases from V and 8 bases from J; junction bases left unmatched: 6. CDR3 region: CASSFRRQGEKLFF. As DNA, the CDR3 is TGTGCCAGCAGCTTTAGAAGACAGGGAGAAAAACTGTTTTTT.

The table lists this clonotype with many counts. The chain links TRBV2 to TRBJ1-2, with 7 bases lining up with TRBD1. The germline V gene has CDR1 SNHLY and CDR2 FYNNEI. This CDR3 comprises 14 residues. After removal of 7 bases from V and 4 bases from J, the junction contained 9 bases not matched to a gene. Here the CDR3 reads CASKRTGEGYGYTF. The CDR3, as DNA: TGTGCCAGCAAACGAACAGGGGAGGGCTATGGCTACACCTTC.

This clonotype was picked up many times. The chain couples TRBV11-2 to TRBJ2-5, with D hard to call. The CDR3 contains 14 residues. With 10 bases removed from V and 4 bases from J, the gap between germline ends came to 19 bases. Germline loops: CDR1 SGHAT, CDR2 FQNNGV. CDR3 amino acids: CATDTFVNPETQYF. CDR3 in DNA: TGTGCCACCGACACGTTTGTAAATCCAGAGACCCAGTACTTC.

The table lists this clonotype with many counts. The chain combines TRBV11-2 with TRBJ1-2, with TRBD1 as a possible D gene (5 bases). The CDR3 extends over 12 amino acids. Trimming left V 5 bases short and J 8 bases short, with 12 bases between. Germline V CDR1 and CDR2: SGHAT, FQNNGV. In nucleotides, the CDR3 is TGTGCCAGCAGCAACCGACAGTACGGCTACACCTTC. Translating it yields CASSNRQYGYTF.

The chain couples TRBV13 to TRBJ2-7; TRBD1 matches at 7 bases. Germline V CDR1 and CDR2: PRHDT, FYEKMQ (reference sequence). The CDR3 has 15 amino acids. J lost 2 bases, V lost 4 bases, and 8 bases had no gene match. The CDR3: CASSSGGGRTYEQYF. In nucleotides, the CDR3 is TGTGCCAGCAGCTCAGGGGGTGGACGGACCTACGAGCAGTACTTC. The complete variable domain, with remaining parts taken from reference TRBV13 and TRBJ2-7, reads AAGVIQSPRHLIKEKRETATLKCYPIPRHDTVYWYQQGPGQDPQFLISFYEKMQSDKGSIPDRFSAQQFSDYHSELNMSSLELGDSALYFCASSSGGGRTYEQYFGPGTRLTVT.

This clonotype was picked up many times. The chain has TRBV7-2 and TRBJ1-6; D is unresolved. Germline CDR1 reads SGHTA; CDR2 reads FQGNSA. V lost 4 bases to trimming and J lost 4 bases, with 14 bases between them. This CDR3 has 16 amino acids. The CDR3: CASSSSSSPYNSPLHF. The CDR3 nucleotides read TGTGCCAGCAGCTCCTCGAGCAGTCCATATAATTCACCCCTCCACTTT. Filled out from reference TRBV7-2 and TRBJ1-6, the complete variable domain reads GAGVSQSPSNKVTEKGKDVELRCDPISGHTALYWYRQSLGQGLEFLIYFQGNSAPDKSGLPSDRFSAERTGGSVSTLTIQRTQQEDSAVYLCASSSSSSPYNSPLHFGNGTRLTVT.

In this sample, this clonotype turned up many times. The chain couples TRBV14 to TRBJ1-1; D may be TRBD1 (5 bases). Germline V gene sequence: CDR1 SGHDN, CDR2 FVKESK. V lost 0 bases and J lost 4, with 18 bases in between. The CDR3 spans 17 residues. This CDR3 is CASSQENRGLLATEAFF. The CDR3, as DNA: TGTGCCAGCAGCCAAGAGAATCGGGGCCTTCTAGCCACTGAAGCTTTCTTT.

Many counts were recorded for this clonotype. The J gene is TRBJ1-1, the V gene TRBV10-3; D is uncertain. The length of the CDR3 is 14 residues. Trimming shortened V by 1 base and J by 4 bases, and 10 bases separated the two germline ends. Germline CDR1 is ENHRY and CDR2 is SYGVKD. This CDR3 is CAISELGSVTEAFF. As DNA, the CDR3 is TGTGCCATCAGTGAGTTGGGTTCGGTCACTGAAGCTTTCTTT.

This clonotype showed up many times. The gene calls are TRBV27 and TRBJ2-3, with D uncertain. The CDR3 is 11 residues long. V was shortened by 6 bases and J by 6 bases, with 7 bases between the two germline ends. The germline V gene has CDR1 MNHEY and CDR2 SMNVEV (reference sequence). The CDR3 DNA is TGTGCCAGCAGGAAAGCTGATACGCAGTATTTT. This translates into CASRKADTQYF.

The rearrangement uses TRBV28 and TRBJ2-3; the match to TRBD1 covers 8 bases. The CDR3 contains 15 residues. The V segment lost 6 bases and the J segment 5 bases; nucleotides outside the gene matches: 10. Germline V gene sequence: CDR1 MDHEN, CDR2 SYDVKM. The CDR3 loop reads CASSPAGTGLDTQYF. The CDR3 bases are TGTGCCAGCAGCCCGGCAGGGACAGGCCTAGATACGCAGTATTTT.

There are many counts of this clonotype. The rearrangement uses TRBV5-1 and TRBJ2-2; D possibly matches TRBD1 or TRBD2 (5 bases each). Trimming stripped 1 base from V and 7 bases from J, with 11 bases between. CDR3 length equals 14 residues. Germline V CDR1 and CDR2: SGHRS, YFSETQ. The CDR3 is CASSLRGAGGELFF. CDR3 bases: TGCGCCAGCAGCTTGAGAGGGGCAGGCGGGGAGCTGTTTTTT.

V and J are TRBV25-1 and TRBJ1-1; 8 positions match TRBD1. With 5 bases clipped from V and 4 bases from J, the junction kept 12 bases outside the gene matches. Per germline, CDR1 MGHDK and CDR2 SYGVNS. This CDR3 has 16 residues. CDR3 sequence reads: CASSPGQDRRGTEAFF. DNA for the CDR3: TGTGCCAGCAGTCCGGGACAGGACAGAAGGGGCACTGAAGCTTTCTTT.

This clonotype was seen ten or more times. The chain links TRBV13 to TRBJ2-3, with 12 bases matching TRBD1. This CDR3 has 15 residues. V was pared by 6 bases and J by 9 bases, with 10 bases of the junction left unmatched. Germline CDR1 PRHDT, CDR2 FYEKMQ (reference sequence). DNA for the CDR3: TGTGCCAGCAGTTCCTCCGGGACAGGGGGCTCAACGCAGTATTTT. Amino acid sequence: CASSSSGTGGSTQYF.

This clonotype was recorded a few times. The rearrangement links TRBV11-2 to TRBJ2-7; D is ambiguous. CDR3 length: 13 residues. The ends were cut back, 0 bases at V and 5 bases at J, with 8 bases in the middle. Per the germline V gene, CDR1 is SGHAT and CDR2 is FQNNGV. CDR3 loop: CASSLDTANEQYF. As DNA, the CDR3 is TGTGCCAGCAGCTTAGATACGGCCAACGAGCAGTACTTC.

This clonotype was observed many times. The chain joins TRBV6-5 to TRBJ1-3, with a weak D call TRBD1 (6 bases). V was clipped by 8 bases and J by 6 bases, with 11 bases between them. Germline lookup yields CDR1 MNHEY and CDR2 SVGAGI. The CDR3 has 12 amino acids. The CDR3 DNA follows: TGTGCCAGCCGGGACAACGTAAACACCATATATTTT. Its protein product is CASRDNVNTIYF.